The 28 T cell receptor beta chains in this list originate from one sample, sequenced in a study of blood T cell repertoires in COVID-19 (TCRdb year 2020). The library was prepared using the immunoSEQ multiplex PCR assay. TCRdb obtained this table from immuneACCESS and retained in-frame rearrangements with V and J assigned. These tables miss some clones; where compared with another copy, unresolved V genes account for less than half of the shortfall, and the remainder is unexplained. A total of 55,000 to 80,000 clones appear in this sample, around four fifths of them only once. The ten largest account for about a fifth of the sample. Sequenced input: peripheral blood. These TCRs come from a woman older than 75 with active or convalescent COVID-19.

This chain connects TRBV5-5 to TRBJ1-5; D possibly corresponds to TRBD1 (6 bases). V was shortened by 3 bases and J by 1 base, with 8 bases between the two germline ends. Germline assignment: CDR1 SGHKS and CDR2 YYEKEE (reference sequence). There are 14 residues in the CDR3. In nucleotides, the CDR3 is TGTGCCAGCAGCTACGGACAGAGCAATCAGCCCCAGCATTTT. Translated, it gives CASSYGQSNQPQHF.

The count of this clone is one. The rearrangement uses TRBV7-2 and TRBJ2-3; a possible D gene is TRBD2 (6 bases). CDR1 and CDR2 from the germline V gene are SGHTA and FQGNSA. V lost 6 bases and J 1 base, leaving 17 bases between the germline ends. There are 16 residues in the CDR3. CDR3 nucleotide sequence: TGTGCCAGCAGTCGGAGGAGGGGTGGCGGCACAGATACGCAGTATTTT. Translation gives CASSRRRGGGTDTQYF.

The rearrangement uses TRBV5-5 and TRBJ2-7; 7 positions match TRBD1. The CDR3 sequence is 15 residues long. The J segment lost 1 base and the V segment lost 3 bases, leaving 7 bases of the junction unmatched. Germline CDR1 SGHKS, CDR2 YYEKEE (reference sequence). CDR3 protein: CASSSNPGQSYEQYF. For the CDR3, the DNA is TGTGCCAGCAGCTCCAACCCGGGACAGTCCTACGAGCAGTACTTC.

The chain recombines TRBV7-2 with TRBJ1-3, with D maybe TRBD1 (6 bases). Trimming cost V 3 bases and J 3 bases, with 15 bases left between them. CDR1 is SGHTA, CDR2 FQGNSA, per germline. This CDR3 has 16 amino acids. The CDR3 sequence is CASSFQPTGIGNTIYF. The CDR3 DNA follows: TGTGCCAGCAGCTTTCAACCCACAGGGATTGGAAACACCATATATTTT.

The chain carries TRBV9 and TRBJ1-2; TRBD1 might be the D (6 bases). CDR3 length: 13 amino acids. V lost 3 bases to trimming and J lost 4 bases, with 10 bases between them. In germline, CDR1 is SGDLS, CDR2 YYNGEE. The CDR3 region is CASSAQGAYGYTF. The CDR3 DNA reads TGTGCCAGCAGCGCACAGGGAGCCTATGGCTACACCTTC. Combining the CDR3 with reference TRBV9 and TRBJ1-2 gives the whole variable domain DSGVTQTPKHLITATGQRVTLRCSPRSGDLSVYWYQQSLDQGLQFLIQYYNGEERAKGNILERFSAQQFPDLHSELNLSSLELGDSALYFCASSAQGAYGYTFGSGTRLTVV.

In nucleotides, the CDR3 is TGCGCCAGCAGCTTGGGGTCAGGGGGCATCTATGGCTACACCTTC. It is translated as CASSLGSGGIYGYTF. This chain joins TRBV5-1 and TRBJ1-2, with TRBD1 identical over 8 bases. J was trimmed by 4 bases and V by 0 bases; bases with no gene match: 5. Germline CDR1 is SGHRS and CDR2 is YFSETQ. The CDR3 is made up of 15 amino acids. The full variable domain, its missing parts supplied by reference TRBV5-1 and TRBJ1-2, is KAGVTQTPRYLIKTRGQQVTLSCSPISGHRSVSWYQQTPGQGLQFLFEYFSETQRNKGNFPGRFSGRQFSNSRSEMNVSTLELGDSALYLCASSLGSGGIYGYTFGSGTRLTVV.

The V and J genes are TRBV19 and TRBJ1-1; a weak D match, TRBD1 (5 bases). CDR3 length equals 14 residues. Germline CDR1 LNHDA, CDR2 SQIVND (reference sequence). V shed 7 bases and J shed 1 base, with 13 bases lying between them. CDR3 sequence (DNA): TGTGCCAGTAAAAGTGACAGCGCGAACACTGAAGCTTTCTTT. Its protein product is CASKSDSANTEAFF.

By proportion, this clone is large. The chain has TRBV2 and TRBJ1-1; D gene ambiguous. Trimming stripped 6 bases from V and 11 bases from J, with 16 bases between. Per germline, CDR1 SNHLY and CDR2 FYNNEI. The CDR3 runs to 12 residues. Here the CDR3 reads CASSEYYDWAFF. In DNA, the CDR3 is TGTGCCAGCAGCGAATACTACGACTGGGCTTTCTTT.

The count of this clone is one. This chain links TRBV7-2 with TRBJ1-1; D ambiguous. The CDR3 consists of 15 residues. V shed 3 bases and J shed 0 bases, with 11 bases lying between them. Germline CDR1 SGHTA, CDR2 FQGNSA. CDR3 amino acids: CASSFVSSLNTEAFF. As DNA, the CDR3 is TGTGCCAGCAGCTTTGTATCAAGCTTGAACACTGAAGCTTTCTTT.

The chain links TRBV4-1 to TRBJ1-4; no definite D call. V lost 1 base, J lost 6 bases, and 15 bases lay in between. The CDR3 runs 16 residues. Germline V gives CDR1 MGHRA, CDR2 YSYEKL. CDR3 coding DNA: TGCGCCAGCAGCCAAGTTCATCTCGTAGTGTATGAAAAACTGTTTTTT. Protein: CASSQVHLVVYEKLFF.

The gene calls are TRBV5-1 and TRBJ1-6; D unresolved. Trimming cost V 0 bases and J 5 bases, with 9 bases left between them. This CDR3 region has 15 residues. Germline lookup yields CDR1 SGHRS and CDR2 YFSETQ. The CDR3 protein is CASSLVSGDNSPLHF. The CDR3, as DNA: TGCGCCAGCAGCTTGGTTTCCGGGGATAATTCACCCCTCCACTTT. Full variable domain (outside the CDR3, taken from reference TRBV5-1 and TRBJ1-6): KAGVTQTPRYLIKTRGQQVTLSCSPISGHRSVSWYQQTPGQGLQFLFEYFSETQRNKGNFPGRFSGRQFSNSRSEMNVSTLELGDSALYLCASSLVSGDNSPLHFGNGTRLTVT.

This clone was seen more than once but under ten times. V gene TRBV2 combines with J gene TRBJ2-2; D is possibly TRBD2 (5 bases). CDR3 length: 13 residues. Per the germline V gene, CDR1 is SNHLY and CDR2 is FYNNEI. V was pared by 6 bases and J by 5 bases, with 10 bases between. The DNA of the CDR3 is TGTGCCAGCAGGACTATTACTACCGGGGAGCTGTTTTTT. Encoded protein: CASRTITTGELFF.

The chain employs TRBV19 and TRBJ1-4; 9 bases line up with TRBD1. CDR1 LNHDA and CDR2 SQIVND come from the germline V gene (reference sequence). With 3 bases clipped from V and 8 bases from J, the junction kept 10 bases outside the gene matches. This CDR3 has 16 amino acids. The CDR3 DNA follows: TGTGCCAGTAGTATGACACCGGGACAGGGAAAAGAAAAACTGTTTTTT. This codes for CASSMTPGQGKEKLFF.

The rearrangement uses TRBV5-1 and TRBJ2-5, with 7 bases that match TRBD1. Germline CDR1 is SGHRS and CDR2 is YFSETQ. CDR3 length equals 15 residues. Losses at the gene ends were 0 bases for V and 5 bases for J; bases not matched to a gene: 7. As DNA, the CDR3 is TGCGCCAGCAGCTTGGAGGACAGGCGAGGGGAGACCCAGTACTTC. Its protein product is CASSLEDRRGETQYF.

Only a few counts were recorded for this clone. The J gene is TRBJ1-4, the V gene TRBV27, with TRBD1 matching over 9 bases. V gave up 5 bases and J gave up 8 bases; unmatched junction bases: 6. Germline V CDR1 and CDR2: MNHEY, SMNVEV (reference sequence). The CDR3 has 14 amino acids. DNA for the CDR3: TGTGCCAGCAGTCGGACAGGGGATGGAGAAAAACTGTTTTTT. The encoded protein is CASSRTGDGEKLFF.

This clone was seen just once. The chain carries TRBV6-5 and TRBJ1-5, with a tentative D call TRBD1 (5 bases). Germline V CDR1 and CDR2: MNHEY, SVGAGI. The CDR3 runs 12 residues. Trimming shortened V by 6 bases and J by 9 bases, and 12 bases separated the two germline ends. CDR3 amino acids: CASSPPQGPQHF. CDR3 DNA sequence: TGTGCCAGCAGCCCCCCCCAGGGGCCCCAGCATTTT.

The V and J genes are TRBV2 and TRBJ1-4; 7 bases are a match to TRBD1. V lost 6 bases to trimming and J lost 2 bases; unmatched junction nucleotides: 6. This CDR3 is 15 amino acids long. Germline V gene lookup returns CDR1 SNHLY and CDR2 FYNNEI. CDR3 bases: TGTGCCAGCAGACTCCCGGGACAGACTAATGAAAAACTGTTTTTT. This translates into CASRLPGQTNEKLFF.

This clone was observed a single time. V is TRBV18 and J is TRBJ2-3, with unresolved D. The CDR3 contains 14 residues. Germline V CDR1 and CDR2: KGHSH, LQKENI. Trimming cost V 0 bases and J 3 bases, with 7 bases left between them. The CDR3 bases are TGTGCCAGCTCACCACCGCCCGGGACAGATACGCAGTATTTT. It codes for CASSPPPGTDTQYF.

The rearrangement uses TRBV9 and TRBJ2-5; 9 nucleotides agree with TRBD2. The junction had 3 bases not matched to a gene; V was cut back by 5 bases and J by 1 base. This CDR3 is 14 amino acids long. Germline V lookup: CDR1 SGDLS, CDR2 YYNGEE. The CDR3 sequence is CASSAAGGQETQYF. CDR3 nucleotides: TGTGCCAGCAGTGCAGCGGGGGGCCAAGAGACCCAGTACTTC.

The chain uses TRBV7-9 and TRBJ1-1; a weak D match, TRBD1 (5 bases). The CDR3 runs to 13 residues. V dropped 5 bases and J dropped 5 bases, with 12 bases sitting between them. Germline V gives CDR1 SEHNR, CDR2 FQNEAQ (reference sequence). This CDR3 reads CASSAQGATEAFF. CDR3 nucleotide sequence: TGTGCCAGCAGCGCCCAAGGGGCTACTGAAGCTTTCTTT.

This clone was recorded once. V gene TRBV2 combines with J gene TRBJ1-3; 7 bases are shared with TRBD1. Germline V gene sequence: CDR1 SNHLY, CDR2 FYNNEI. The CDR3 has 14 amino acids. The V segment lost 5 bases and the J segment 3 bases; nucleotides outside the gene matches: 4. The CDR3 spells CASSTQGVGNTIYF. The CDR3, as DNA: TGTGCCAGCAGTACGCAGGGGGTTGGAAACACCATATATTTT.

This sequence joins TRBV7-9 and TRBJ1-2, with D possibly TRBD1 on 5 matching bases. The V end lost 5 bases, the J end lost 2 bases, and 12 bases lay between the germline ends. Germline CDR1 and CDR2: SEHNR and FQNEAQ (reference sequence). This CDR3 is 14 amino acids long. The DNA for the CDR3 is TGTGCCAGCAGCCTACTACAGGAGAACTATGGCTACACCTTC. This gives the protein CASSLLQENYGYTF.

V is TRBV30 and J is TRBJ1-2; 9 nucleotides match TRBD1. Germline lookup yields CDR1 GTSNPN and CDR2 SVGIG (reference sequence). V shed 7 bases and J 0 bases; nucleotides not matched to a gene: 6. The CDR3 contains 14 residues. For the CDR3, the DNA is TGTGCCTCGCTCGACAGGGGGGCTAACTATGGCTACACCTTC. This gives the protein CASLDRGANYGYTF.

The CDR3 loop reads CASSLGFTSNYGYTF. The CDR3 nucleotides read TGTGCCAGCAGCTTAGGGTTCACTTCTAACTATGGCTACACCTTC. The chain combines TRBV11-2 with TRBJ1-2; D not resolved. The CDR3 extends over 15 amino acids. CDR1 SGHAT and CDR2 FQNNGV come from the germline V gene. V gave up 1 base and J gave up 0 bases, with 9 bases separating them.

Only one count was recorded for this clone. The chain combines TRBV18 with TRBJ1-6; TRBD1 is a possible D gene (5 bases). V dropped 6 bases and J dropped 8 bases, with 20 bases sitting between them. CDR1 and CDR2 from the germline V gene are KGHSH and LQKENI. This CDR3 region has 16 residues. CDR3 bases: TGTGCCAGCTCCCCGATGGATCAGGGAACCGATTCACCCCTCCACTTT. This sequence encodes CASSPMDQGTDSPLHF. The complete variable domain, with remaining parts taken from reference TRBV18 and TRBJ1-6, reads NAGVMQNPRHLVRRRGQEARLRCSPMKGHSHVYWYRQLPEEGLKFMVYLQKENIIDESGMPKERFSAEFPKEGPSILRIQQVVRGDSAAYFCASSPMDQGTDSPLHFGNGTRLTVT.

The chain uses TRBV3-1 (or the pseudogene TRBV3-2) and TRBJ2-7; weak D call: TRBD2 (5 bases). Germline assignment: CDR1 LGHDT and CDR2 YNNKEL (reference sequence). V lost 4 bases, J lost 6 bases, and 19 bases lay in between. The CDR3 consists of 15 residues. This CDR3 reads CASSPRAGAVGEQYF. In nucleotides, the CDR3 is TGTGCCAGCAGCCCTAGAGCTGGAGCGGTGGGCGAGCAGTACTTC.

The V and J genes are TRBV20-1 and TRBJ2-3; no clear D. The CDR3 consists of 12 residues. V gave up 3 bases and J gave up 3 bases, with 7 bases separating them. CDR1 is DFQATT, CDR2 SNEGSKA, per germline (reference sequence). In DNA form, the CDR3 reads TGCAGTGCTAGTCCCGTTACAGATACGCAGTATTTT. Translating it yields CSASPVTDTQYF.

This chain uses TRBV6-5 with TRBJ1-1; D might be TRBD1 (5 bases). The germline V gene encodes CDR1 MNHEY and CDR2 SVGAGI. The V end was cut by 4 bases, the J end by 4 bases, with 16 bases between. The CDR3 is 15 residues long. The CDR3 loop reads CASSWGGEVATEAFF. Written as DNA, the CDR3 is TGTGCCAGCAGTTGGGGGGGGGAGGTGGCCACTGAAGCTTTCTTT.